Below are 22 T cell receptor beta chains sequenced from a single sample in a study of tumor-infiltrating lymphocytes in localized non-small cell lung cancer. Clones were read by immunoSEQ multiplex PCR, and TCRdb kept only the in-frame ones, dropping some. The sample carries around 25,000 clones, roughly 73% recorded once. Sequenced: lung tumor tissue. The receptor source for this set is a human donor with non-small cell lung cancer.

The chain carries TRBV6-5 and TRBJ2-7; D gene uncertain. The V and J ends lost 5 bases and 6 bases respectively, with 11 bases between them. Germline V gene lookup returns CDR1 MNHEY and CDR2 SVGAGI. This CDR3 comprises 12 residues. The CDR3 is CASSVSQREQYF. CDR3 coding DNA: TGTGCCAGCAGTGTAAGCCAACGCGAGCAGTACTTC.

J is TRBJ1-2 and V is TRBV19; 10 bases match TRBD1. The germline gives CDR1 LNHDA, CDR2 SQIVND (reference sequence). This CDR3 has 12 residues. Trimming took 8 bases from V and 5 from J; bases not matched to a gene: 2. Here the CDR3 DNA reads TGTGCCAGTGGGGACAGGGGATATGGCTACACCTTC. It specifies CASGDRGYGYTF. Filled out from reference TRBV19 and TRBJ1-2, the complete variable domain reads DGGITQSPKYLFRKEGQNVTLSCEQNLNHDAMYWYRQDPGQGLRLIYYSQIVNDFQKGDIAEGYSVSREKKESFPLTVTSAQKNPTAFYLCASGDRGYGYTFGSGTRLTVV.

This clone showed up just a few times. This chain connects TRBV7-9 to TRBJ1-2; no clear D. Trimming removed 5 bases at V and 4 bases at J, with 14 bases between. CDR3 length equals 14 residues. Germline V gene lookup returns CDR1 SEHNR and CDR2 FQNEAQ (reference sequence). The CDR3 loop is CASSPDGGTYGYTF. The CDR3 bases are TGTGCCAGCAGCCCTGACGGAGGCACCTATGGCTACACCTTC.

In DNA form, the CDR3 reads TGCGCCAGCTCCCAACAGGGACCGAGCTCTGGAAACACCATATATTTT. It specifies CASSQQGPSSGNTIYF. This chain links TRBV5-1 with TRBJ1-3; D is perhaps TRBD1 (6 bases). Deletions cut 7 bases from V and 0 bases from J, with 17 bases between. Germline CDR1 SGHRS, CDR2 YFSETQ. The length of the CDR3 is 16 residues.

J is TRBJ1-2 and V is TRBV9, with D unresolved. The CDR3 consists of 14 residues. Germline V gives CDR1 SGDLS, CDR2 YYNGEE. V lost 0 bases, J lost 2 bases, and 8 bases lay in between. The CDR3 protein is CASSVAAANYGYTF. DNA of the CDR3: TGTGCCAGCAGCGTAGCGGCGGCAAACTATGGCTACACCTTC.

The V call is TRBV11-3, the J call TRBJ2-1, with D possibly TRBD1 on 6 matching bases. The CDR3 spans 14 residues. The V gene's germline CDR1 is SGHNT and CDR2 YENEEA. Trimming removed 5 bases at V and 1 base at J, with 9 bases between. Here the CDR3 DNA reads TGTGCCAGCAGCCAAGGGGGATCCTACAATGAGCAGTTCTTC. It yields the protein CASSQGGSYNEQFF.

This sequence joins TRBV6-1 and TRBJ2-3; D gene uncertain. Germline V gene data show CDR1 as MNHNS and CDR2 as SASEGT. V was pared by 7 bases and J by 2 bases, with 13 bases between. The CDR3 extends over 14 amino acids. The CDR3 DNA sequence: TGTGCCAGCACTTTCTCGGGCCCCACAGATACGCAGTATTTT. Its translation: CASTFSGPTDTQYF.

This sequence joins TRBV5-1 and TRBJ2-7; TRBD2 matches 13 bases. The V gene's germline CDR1 is SGHRS and CDR2 YFSETQ. With V trimmed by 4 bases and J by 7 bases, 8 bases remained unmatched. This CDR3 comprises 15 residues. CDR3 amino acids: CASSGGLAGMGEQYF. The CDR3 coding sequence is TGCGCCAGCAGCGGGGGACTAGCGGGGATGGGGGAGCAGTACTTC.

This sequence joins TRBV6-1 and TRBJ2-7, with no clear D. The length of the CDR3 is 10 residues. The germline CDR1 and CDR2 sequences are MNHNS and SASEGT. Trimming stripped 6 bases from V and 7 bases from J, with 7 bases between. CDR3 coding DNA: TGTGCCAGCAGGGGTAGAGAGCAGTACTTC. The encoded protein is CASRGREQYF.

V gene TRBV5-1 combines with J gene TRBJ1-2; a possible D gene is TRBD1 (5 bases). This CDR3 has 13 amino acids. V dropped 0 bases and J dropped 7 bases, with 10 bases sitting between them. Germline CDR1 SGHRS, CDR2 YFSETQ. The CDR3 reads CASSLGGDLGYTF. CDR3 in DNA: TGCGCCAGCAGCTTGGGGGGGGACCTTGGCTACACCTTC.

This clone turned up a few times. J is TRBJ2-5 and V is TRBV5-1, with D hard to call. The germline CDR1 and CDR2 sequences are SGHRS and YFSETQ. This CDR3 spans 14 amino acids. The V gene lost 3 bases and the J gene lost 4 bases, with 13 bases spanning the gap. The CDR3 DNA follows: TGCGCCAGCAGCTCGGGCCCAGCCCCAGAGACCCAGTACTTC. It is translated as CASSSGPAPETQYF.

Only a few counts were recorded for this clone. This chain joins TRBV2 and TRBJ2-2; D might be TRBD2 (5 bases). Trimming left V 5 bases short and J 6 bases short, with 13 bases between. CDR1 is SNHLY, CDR2 FYNNEI, per germline. This CDR3 is built from 14 residues. CDR3 residues: CASSLLAYPGELFF. CDR3 nucleotide sequence: TGTGCCAGCAGTCTCCTAGCCTACCCCGGGGAGCTGTTTTTT.

This rearrangement joins TRBV6-5 to TRBJ1-2; D is perhaps TRBD1 (5 bases). Germline assignment: CDR1 MNHEY and CDR2 SVGAGI. The ends were cut back, 8 bases at V and 8 bases at J, with 12 bases in the middle. The CDR3 runs to 11 residues. CDR3 region: CASWQGKGYTF. CDR3 nucleotide sequence: TGTGCCAGCTGGCAGGGTAAAGGCTACACCTTC.

CDR3 protein: CAWETANNSPLHF. DNA for the CDR3: TGTGCCTGGGAGACAGCTAATAATTCACCCCTCCACTTT. The rearrangement uses TRBV30 and TRBJ1-6; TRBD1 might be the D (5 bases). Per germline, CDR1 GTSNPN and CDR2 SVGIG (reference sequence). V lost 5 bases to trimming and J lost 5 bases, with 10 bases between them. The CDR3 loop spans 13 amino acids.

The chain is built from TRBV5-8 and TRBJ1-1; the match to TRBD1 covers 11 bases. Germline lookup yields CDR1 SGHTS and CDR2 YDEGEE. V shed 4 bases, J shed 5 bases, and the junction held 7 bases outside the gene matches. The CDR3 is 15 amino acids. CDR3 amino acids: CASSAEGDRGTEAFF. CDR3 in DNA: TGTGCCAGCAGCGCAGAAGGGGACAGGGGGACTGAAGCTTTCTTT.

The V call is TRBV14, the J call TRBJ2-2; no definite D call. Germline V gene sequence: CDR1 SGHDN, CDR2 FVKESK. The CDR3 length is 17 residues. V was trimmed by 4 bases and J by 1 base, leaving 16 bases between them. This CDR3 reads CASSPLMGSLNTGELFF. In DNA form, the CDR3 reads TGTGCCAGCAGCCCCTTGATGGGTAGTCTGAACACCGGGGAGCTGTTTTTT. Full variable domain (remainder filled in from reference TRBV14 and TRBJ2-2): EAGVTQFPSHSVIEKGQTVTLRCDPISGHDNLYWYRRVMGKEIKFLLHFVKESKQDESGMPNNRFLAERTGGTYSTLKVQPAELEDSGVYFCASSPLMGSLNTGELFFGEGSRLTVL.

The J gene is TRBJ2-2, the V gene TRBV7-8; 10 bases agree with TRBD1. J was trimmed by 6 bases and V by 6 bases; bases with no gene match: 7. The germline CDR1 and CDR2 sequences are SGHVS and FQNEAQ. The CDR3 contains 15 residues. CDR3 protein: CASRPTGGSAGELFF. The CDR3 nucleotides are TGTGCCAGCAGACCGACAGGGGGCTCCGCCGGGGAGCTGTTTTTT.

The rearrangement joins TRBV6-6 to TRBJ1-1; D remains ambiguous. The CDR3 loop spans 16 amino acids. The germline gives CDR1 MNHNY, CDR2 SVGAGI (reference sequence). Trimming took off 4 bases at V and 0 bases at J, with 15 bases between the two ends. CDR3 DNA: TGTGCCAGCAGTTCCCCAGGTGGGTCCATGAACACTGAAGCTTTCTTT. Protein product: CASSSPGGSMNTEAFF.

V and J are TRBV6-1 and TRBJ1-3; possibly TRBD1 for D (6 bases). The CDR3 consists of 19 residues. Trimming removed 0 bases from V and 0 bases from J, with 18 bases in between. Germline V CDR1 and CDR2: MNHNS, SASEGT. CDR3 in amino acids: CASSEAGVTGSTSGNTIYF. The CDR3 bases are TGTGCCAGCAGTGAAGCGGGGGTGACAGGTTCTACCTCTGGAAACACCATATATTTT.

The chain combines TRBV7-2 with TRBJ1-4; D remains unclear. V was cut by 2 bases and J by 7 bases, with 11 bases left in between. This CDR3 is built from 14 residues. Germline V CDR1 and CDR2: SGHTA, FQGNSA. The CDR3 here is CASSLRVSSEKLFF. The CDR3, as DNA: TGTGCCAGCAGCTTAAGGGTTTCTAGTGAAAAACTGTTTTTT. Full variable domain (outside the CDR3, taken from reference TRBV7-2 and TRBJ1-4): GAGVSQSPSNKVTEKGKDVELRCDPISGHTALYWYRQSLGQGLEFLIYFQGNSAPDKSGLPSDRFSAERTGGSVSTLTIQRTQQEDSAVYLCASSLRVSSEKLFFGSGTQLSVL.

The table lists this clone with a few counts. The chain carries TRBV5-1 and TRBJ1-6; D may be TRBD1 (6 bases). Trimming took off 4 bases at V and 9 bases at J, with 17 bases between the two ends. Germline loops: CDR1 SGHRS, CDR2 YFSETQ. The CDR3 has 15 residues. The CDR3 coding sequence is TGCGCCAGCAGCAGGGACAAAAATGAGGGTTCACCCCTCCACTTT. Amino acid sequence: CASSRDKNEGSPLHF.

This chain joins TRBV29-1 and TRBJ1-3; D remains ambiguous. V was trimmed by 5 bases and J by 4 bases, leaving 6 bases between them. The germline V gene has CDR1 SQVTM and CDR2 ANQGSEA. The CDR3 runs to 11 residues. The CDR3 here is CSVYTGNTIYF. The CDR3 DNA reads as TGCAGCGTTTATACCGGAAACACCATATATTTT. Full variable domain (rest looked up from reference TRBV29-1 and TRBJ1-3): SAVISQKPSRDICQRGTSLTIQCQVDSQVTMMFWYRQQPGQSLTLIATANQGSEATYESGFVIDKFPISRPNLTFSTLTVSNMSPEDSSIYLCSVYTGNTIYFGEGSWLTVV.